The clone carrying this T cell receptor beta chain was counted a few times. Its antigen is not identified. The data originate from a study of T cells in Graves' hyperthyroidism and ophthalmopathy. Whole-study results and caveats: Most clonotypes expanded in the thyroid (above 0.001) were also present in blood.

Among ophthalmopathy patients, the Clinical Activity Score reached at least 3, the NOSPECS grade reached at least 4, and duration remained under 3 months. Clinical symptoms, serum thyroxine, TRAb, thyroid ultrasound and orbital computed tomography informed diagnoses. CDR1 LGHNA and CDR2 YNFKEQ come from the germline V gene. The CDR3 consists of 19 residues. The ends lost 0 bases at V and 6 bases at J; junction bases unmatched: 16. TCR beta CDR3 sequences were amplified from RNA transcripts. An initial round of RT-PCR targeting the TCR CDR3 relied on the HTBI primer set. TCRdb re-derived calls from the multiplex PCR reads in MiXCR, one entry per CDR3 protein. The sample consists of some 500,000 distinct CDR3 sequences, roughly 16% of them appearing once.

The sequence derives from a woman between 25 and 40 years old with Graves' ophthalmopathy. The chain carries TRBV4-2 and TRBJ1-5; the match to TRBD1 covers 8 bases. Sequences were obtained from blood. The CDR3 sequence: CASSQEATGVFIRGQPQHF. The DNA for the CDR3 is TGTGCCAGCAGCCAAGAAGCGACAGGGGTGTTCATTCGTGGTCAGCCCCAGCATTTT.